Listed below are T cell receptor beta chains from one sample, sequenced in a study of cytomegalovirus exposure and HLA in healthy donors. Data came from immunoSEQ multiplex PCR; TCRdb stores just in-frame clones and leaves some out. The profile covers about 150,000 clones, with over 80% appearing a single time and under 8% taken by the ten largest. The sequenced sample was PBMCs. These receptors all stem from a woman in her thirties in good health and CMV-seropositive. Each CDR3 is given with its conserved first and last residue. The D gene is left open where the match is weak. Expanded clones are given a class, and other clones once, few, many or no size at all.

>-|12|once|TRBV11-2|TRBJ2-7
CASSLFLYEQYF
TGTGCCAGCAGCTTATTCCTCTACGAGCAGTACTTC
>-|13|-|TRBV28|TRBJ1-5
CASSLPRRQPQHF
TGTGCCAGCAGCCTGCCCAGGCGTCAGCCCCAGCATTTT
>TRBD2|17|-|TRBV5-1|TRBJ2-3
CASSLITSGRSTDTQYF
TGCGCCAGCAGCTTGATAACTAGCGGGAGGAGCACAGATACGCAGTATTTT
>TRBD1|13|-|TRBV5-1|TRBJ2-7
CASNIQGGNEQYF
TGCGCCAGCAATATACAGGGGGGCAACGAGCAGTACTTC
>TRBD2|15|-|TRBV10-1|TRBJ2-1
CASSESGGGRNEQFF
TGCGCCAGCAGTGAGTCCGGGGGGGGCCGAAATGAGCAGTTCTTC
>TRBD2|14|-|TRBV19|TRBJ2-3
CATGLAGSADTQYF
TGTGCCACCGGACTAGCGGGATCCGCAGATACGCAGTATTTT
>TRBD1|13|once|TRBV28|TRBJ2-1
CASGTGGYNEQFF
TGTGCCAGTGGGACAGGGGGCTACAATGAGCAGTTCTTC
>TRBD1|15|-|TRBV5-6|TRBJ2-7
CASSWAQGASYEQYF
TGTGCCAGCAGCTGGGCGCAGGGGGCCTCCTACGAGCAGTACTTC
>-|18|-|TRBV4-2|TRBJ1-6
CASSQVTAVSSYNSPLHF
TGTGCCAGCAGCCAAGTGACGGCGGTGAGCTCCTATAATTCACCCCTCCACTTT
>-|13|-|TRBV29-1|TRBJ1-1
CSVETGTNTEAFF
TGCAGCGTTGAAACAGGGACCAACACTGAAGCTTTCTTT
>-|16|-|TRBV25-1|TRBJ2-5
CASSGAREGAKWGQYF
TGTGCCAGCAGTGGGGCCCGGGAGGGGGCCAAGTGGGGCCAGTACTTC
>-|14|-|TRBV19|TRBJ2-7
CASSINRAYYEQYF
TGTGCCAGTAGTATCAACAGGGCTTATTACGAGCAGTACTTC
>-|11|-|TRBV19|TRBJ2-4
CASSMGDIQYF
TGTGCCAGTAGTATGGGAGACATTCAGTACTTC
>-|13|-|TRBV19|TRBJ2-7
CATRSTGTTEQYF
TGTGCCACCCGATCGACCGGGACAACCGAGCAGTACTTC
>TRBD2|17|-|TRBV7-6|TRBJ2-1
CASSLPAGGPPYNEQFF
TGTGCCAGCAGCTTACCAGCGGGGGGCCCTCCCTACAATGAGCAGTTCTTC
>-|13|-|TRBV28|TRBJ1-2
CASSRRDSYGYTF
TGTGCCAGCAGTCGCAGGGACTCTTATGGCTACACCTTC
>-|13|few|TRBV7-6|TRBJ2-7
CASSMGQAYEQYF
TGTGCCAGCAGCATGGGGCAAGCGTACGAGCAGTACTTC
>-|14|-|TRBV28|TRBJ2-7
CASSHPRDSYEQYF
TGTGCCAGCAGTCATCCCAGGGATTCCTACGAGCAGTACTTC
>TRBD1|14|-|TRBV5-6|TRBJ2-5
CASSHGTVLMTQYF
TGTGCCAGCAGCCACGGGACAGTTTTGATGACCCAGTACTTC
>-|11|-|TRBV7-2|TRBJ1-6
CASRGSNFLHF
TGTGCCAGCAGAGGGAGTAACTTCCTCCACTTT
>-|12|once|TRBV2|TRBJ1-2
CASSDRGYGYTF
TGTGCCAGCAGTGACAGGGGCTATGGCTACACCTTC
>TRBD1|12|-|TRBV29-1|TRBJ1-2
CSVGGGESGYTF
TGCAGCGTTGGAGGGGGCGAATCTGGCTACACCTTC
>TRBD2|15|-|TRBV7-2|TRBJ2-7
CASSLTSVLSYEQYF
TGTGCCAGCAGCCTGACTAGCGTTCTCTCTTACGAGCAGTACTTC
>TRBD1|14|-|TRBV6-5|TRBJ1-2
CASSWDRVNYGYTF
TGTGCCAGCAGCTGGGACAGGGTTAACTATGGCTACACCTTC
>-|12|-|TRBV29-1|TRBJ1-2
CSAEQGSYGYTF
TGCAGCGCAGAGCAGGGCAGCTATGGCTACACCTTC
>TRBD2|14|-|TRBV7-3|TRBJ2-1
CASSRTSGYNEQFF
TGTGCCAGCAGCCGGACTAGCGGGTACAATGAGCAGTTCTTC
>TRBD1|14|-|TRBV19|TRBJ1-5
CASGVTGVQRPQHF
TGTGCCAGTGGTGTCACAGGGGTTCAACGGCCCCAGCATTTT
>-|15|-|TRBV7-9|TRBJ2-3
CASSLVGAHTDTQYF
TGTGCCAGCAGCTTAGTTGGGGCCCACACAGATACGCAGTATTTT
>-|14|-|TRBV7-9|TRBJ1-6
CASGPSRRNLLLHF
TGTGCCAGCGGCCCGAGCAGGCGTAATCTACTTCTCCACTTT
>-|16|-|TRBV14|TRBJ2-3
CASSQPRTGITDTQYF
TGTGCCAGCAGCCAACCGAGGACTGGCATCACAGATACGCAGTATTTT
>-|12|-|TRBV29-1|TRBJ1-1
CSVDRGLTEAFF
TGCAGCGTTGATAGGGGGTTAACTGAAGCTTTCTTT
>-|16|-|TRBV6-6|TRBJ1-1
CASSYSTGRVNTEAFF
TGTGCCAGCAGTTACTCGACGGGCAGGGTGAACACTGAAGCTTTCTTT
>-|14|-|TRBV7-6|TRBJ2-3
CASSLALSTDTQYF
TGTGCCAGCAGCTTAGCTCTATCCACAGATACGCAGTATTTT
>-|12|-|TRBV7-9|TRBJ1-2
CASSLNRGGYTF
TGTGCCAGCAGCTTAAATAGAGGTGGCTACACCTTC
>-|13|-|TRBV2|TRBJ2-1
CASSVEEYNEQFF
TGTGCCAGCAGTGTTGAGGAGTACAATGAGCAGTTCTTC
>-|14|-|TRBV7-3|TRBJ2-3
CASSLKYTTDTQYF
TGTGCCAGCAGCTTAAAGTACACCACAGATACGCAGTATTTT
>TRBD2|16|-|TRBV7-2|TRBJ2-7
CASSLDGRGVAYEQYF
TGTGCCAGCAGCTTAGATGGGCGGGGGGTTGCCTACGAGCAGTACTTC
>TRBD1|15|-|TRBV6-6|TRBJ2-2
CASSYSTGGPGELFF
TGTGCCAGCAGTTACTCGACAGGGGGCCCCGGGGAGCTGTTTTTT
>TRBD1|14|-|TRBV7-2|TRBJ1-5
CASSSGQLLRDQHF
TGTGCCAGCAGCTCGGGACAGTTACTTCGGGACCAGCATTTT
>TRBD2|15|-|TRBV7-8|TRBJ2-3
CASSLTSGPTDTQYF
TGTGCCAGCAGCTTAACTAGCGGCCCCACAGATACGCAGTATTTT
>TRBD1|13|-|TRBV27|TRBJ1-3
CASGTGWGNTIYF
TGTGCCAGCGGGACAGGCTGGGGAAACACCATATATTTT
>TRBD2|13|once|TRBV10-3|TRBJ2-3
CATSLAGGDTQYF
TGTGCCACCAGCCTAGCGGGGGGAGATACGCAGTATTTT
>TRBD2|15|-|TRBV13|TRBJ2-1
CASSPRTSGRDEQFF
TGTGCCAGCAGCCCGCGGACTAGCGGGAGAGACGAGCAGTTCTTC
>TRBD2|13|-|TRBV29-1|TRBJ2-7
CSAAGGPSYEQYF
TGCAGCGCGGCGGGGGGCCCCTCCTACGAGCAGTACTTC
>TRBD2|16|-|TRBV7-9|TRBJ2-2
CASSLASGSATGELFF
TGTGCCAGCAGCTTAGCCAGCGGGAGCGCCACCGGGGAGCTGTTTTTT
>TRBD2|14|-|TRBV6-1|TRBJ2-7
CASSQAGVSYEQYF
TGTGCCAGCAGTCAAGCGGGAGTATCCTACGAGCAGTACTTC
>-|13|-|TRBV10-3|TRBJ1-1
CAISELWNTEAFF
TGTGCCATCAGTGAGTTATGGAACACTGAAGCTTTCTTT
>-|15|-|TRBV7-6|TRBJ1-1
CASSLAPKEGAEAFF
TGTGCCAGCAGCTTAGCCCCGAAGGAGGGCGCTGAAGCTTTCTTT
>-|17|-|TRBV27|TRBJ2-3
CASSLVYSTGGSVAQYF
TGTGCCAGCAGTTTGGTCTACAGTACTGGGGGGTCCGTGGCGCAGTATTTT
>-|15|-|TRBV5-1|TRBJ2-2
CASSLAEGNTGELFF
TGCGCCAGCAGCTTGGCCGAGGGGAACACCGGGGAGCTGTTTTTT
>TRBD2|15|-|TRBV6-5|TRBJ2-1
CASSPGSGRHNEQFF
TGTGCCAGCAGCCCCGGTAGCGGGAGACACAATGAGCAGTTCTTC
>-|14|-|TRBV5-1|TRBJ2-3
CASSFFGRGDTQYF
TGCGCCAGCAGCTTTTTTGGTCGAGGAGATACGCAGTATTTT
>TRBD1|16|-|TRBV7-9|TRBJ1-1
CASSQRQGATASEAFF
TGTGCCAGCAGCCAGAGACAGGGGGCGACTGCTTCTGAAGCTTTCTTT
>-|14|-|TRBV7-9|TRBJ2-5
CASSRLGGLETQYF
TGTGCCAGTTCAAGGCTAGGCGGGTTGGAGACCCAGTACTTC
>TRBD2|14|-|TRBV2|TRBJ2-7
CASRGLAGAGEQYF
TGTGCCAGCCGAGGACTAGCGGGGGCCGGCGAGCAGTACTTC
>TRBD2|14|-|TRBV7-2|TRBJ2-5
CASSLISGGAPQYF
TGTGCCAGCAGCTTAATTAGCGGGGGGGCGCCCCAGTACTTC